The 16 T cell receptor beta chains listed next were all sequenced from one sample in a study of regulatory T cells in long-lasting Graves disease (dated by TCRdb to the early 2020s). Library creation used multiplex PCR. Data came from an Illumina HiSeq 4000. iRepertoire HTBI primers and Arm-PCR amplification of CDR3 regions were used to construct TCR beta libraries. TCRdb handled the public reads itself, with Q25 trimming in fastp and clone calling in MiXCR, and kept productive beta chains. Rows with a matching CDR3 protein are joined into one entry that keeps the most common DNA and genes. Counted in this sample were about 420,000 distinct CDR3 sequences; about 17% of them appeared once. The ten largest make up approximately 22% of the sample. The meaning of the sample's time point label: newly diagnosed GD, antithyroid drugs for less than 3 months. For both TCR sequencing and RNA sequencing, RNA was extracted from PBMCs using TRIzol.

These same records also appear under a second study, on T cells in Graves' hyperthyroidism and ophthalmopathy.

The material was peripheral blood mononuclear cells (PBMCs), obtained at new diagnosis, from a patient treated with antithyroid drugs. The receptors here all came from a woman younger than 35 with Graves disease. Donor details come from another sample of the same person, matched by shared clones.

CDR3 coding DNA: TGTGCCAGTAGCATGACAGATCAACACCTTTACGAGCAGTACTTC. Translating it yields CASSMTDQHLYEQYF. The V gene is TRBV19, the J gene TRBJ2-7; possibly TRBD1 for D (5 bases). The V gene lost 6 bases and the J gene lost 4 bases, with 19 bases spanning the gap. CDR3 length: 15 residues. Germline V CDR1 and CDR2: LNHDA, SQIVND (reference sequence).

There are a few counts of this clonotype. This chain uses TRBV29-1 with TRBJ2-1, with D tentatively TRBD1 or TRBD2 (5 bases each). CDR1 and CDR2 from the germline V gene are SQVTM and ANQGSEA. The CDR3 has 14 residues. V was clipped by 7 bases and J by 9 bases, with 22 bases between them. The CDR3 DNA is TGCAGCGCCAAAAGGCAGGGTATGGGGAGTGAGCAGTTCTTC. Encoded protein: CSAKRQGMGSEQFF.

Note on this clonotype: This may come from a read error, since a much larger clone is one base off. The genes are TRBV28 and TRBJ2-7; 8 bases are a match to TRBD2. CDR1 and CDR2 from the germline V gene are MDHEN and SYDVKM. CDR3 size: 14 residues. DNA for the CDR3: TGTGCCAGCAGTTCACCGGGACTAGGCTACGAGCAGCACTTC. Translation: CASSSPGLGYEQHF.

This clonotype has ten or more counts. J is TRBJ2-3 and V is TRBV7-2; D call uncertain. The CDR3 contains 14 residues. Germline V gene sequence: CDR1 SGHTA, CDR2 FQGNSA. The V end lost 0 bases, the J end lost 3 bases, and 7 bases lay between the germline ends. CDR3 region: CASSLAGYTDTQYF. CDR3 DNA sequence: TGTGCCAGCAGCTTAGCAGGGTATACAGATACGCAGTATTTT.

With regard to this clonotype: One base away lies a much larger clone, so this may be a sequencing read error. The chain joins TRBV6-1 to TRBJ1-1; D uncertain. The germline V gene has CDR1 MNHNS and CDR2 SASEGT. CDR3 length: 15 amino acids. The CDR3 region has the DNA TGTGCCAACAGTGAATGGGAGTTCCCCAACACTGAAGCTTTCTTT. It encodes CANSEWEFPNTEAFF.

There are a few counts of this clonotype. This chain connects TRBV19 to TRBJ2-3, with D hard to call. The CDR3 extends over 14 amino acids. In germline, CDR1 is LNHDA, CDR2 SQIVND (reference sequence). V was shortened by 5 bases and J by 6 bases, with 15 bases between the two germline ends. DNA of the CDR3: TGTGCCAGTAGTGTCGACTCTGTCGTCGATACGCAGTATTTT. Amino acid sequence: CASSVDSVVDTQYF.

The V and J genes are TRBV5-1 and TRBJ1-5; no firm D call. CDR3 length: 13 amino acids. Germline V lookup: CDR1 SGHRS, CDR2 YFSETQ. Deletions cut 2 bases from V and 5 bases from J, with 8 bases between. The CDR3 DNA is TGCGCCAGCAGCTTTGGGCAGGATCAGCCCCAGCATTTT. Protein product: CASSFGQDQPQHF.

Regarding this clonotype: Its ends do not fully match the called genes, so a read error is possible. The J gene is TRBJ1-1, the V gene TRBV20-1; the D gene is possibly TRBD1 (5 bases). The length of the CDR3 is 13 residues. Germline V gene sequence: CDR1 DFQATT, CDR2 SNEGSKA (reference sequence). The CDR3 loop is CNADKDTNTEAFF. The CDR3 nucleotides read TGCAATGCTGATAAGGACACGAACACTGAAGCTTTCTTT.

The chain links TRBV3-1 to TRBJ2-1, with D hard to call. V dropped 4 bases and J dropped 5 bases, with 15 bases sitting between them. Germline V gene data show CDR1 as LGHDT and CDR2 as YNNKEL (reference sequence). This CDR3 comprises 15 residues. CDR3 coding DNA: TGTGCCAGCAGCCCTACCCCCCTTCCAAACAATGAGCAGTTCTTC. It translates to CASSPTPLPNNEQFF.

V gene TRBV11-2 combines with J gene TRBJ1-5; D perhaps matches TRBD1 (5 bases). V lost 9 bases and J lost 5, with 11 bases in between. CDR3 length: 12 amino acids. The germline V gene has CDR1 SGHAT and CDR2 FQNNGV. The CDR3 DNA sequence: TGTGCCAGTGGGGGGATTGATCAGCCCCAGCATTTT. Its translation is CASGGIDQPQHF.

This clonotype was found a few times. The rearrangement links TRBV3-2 to TRBJ2-7; the listed D gene, TRBD1, was not tested against the DNA. TRBV3-2 corresponds to a pseudogene. The CDR3 is 17 amino acids. The CDR3 DNA reads TGTGCCAGCAGCCAAGAGACGGGGGATCGGCCGAACTACGAGCAGTACTTC. Protein product: CASSQETGDRPNYEQYF.

As for this clonotype: Being one base from a much bigger clone, this may be a read error. The V call is TRBV18, the J call TRBJ2-3, with 9 bases aligning to TRBD1. The CDR3 runs to 14 residues. Per the germline V gene, CDR1 is KGHSH and CDR2 is LQKENI. The CDR3 region has the DNA TGTGCCTGCTCGTGGACAGGGGCCACAGATACGCAGTATTTT. Translation gives CACSWTGATDTQYF.

The genes are TRBV11-2 and TRBJ2-7; 12 bases are shared with TRBD2. The CDR3 is 14 residues long. CDR1 is SGHAT, CDR2 FQNNGV, per germline. V gave up 5 bases and J gave up 4 bases; unmatched junction bases: 3. The CDR3 coding sequence is TGTGCCAGCAGCCAAACTAGCGGGAGGTACGAGCAGTACTTC. As protein: CASSQTSGRYEQYF.

The chain uses TRBV2 and TRBJ2-3; possibly TRBD2 for D (5 bases). The CDR3 covers 16 residues. Germline CDR1 SNHLY, CDR2 FYNNEI. V shed 0 bases and J shed 6 bases, with 16 bases lying between them. DNA of the CDR3: TGTGCCAGCAGTGAAGCCCCGGCCCCGGGATCGGATACGCAGTATTTT. Its protein product is CASSEAPAPGSDTQYF.

This clonotype was seen only a few times. The chain carries TRBV6-1 and TRBJ1-4; D is undetermined. Germline V gene sequence: CDR1 MNHNS, CDR2 SASEGT. The CDR3 is made up of 16 amino acids. The V and J ends lost 6 bases and 8 bases respectively, with 22 bases between them. In DNA, the CDR3 is TGTGCCAGCAGCCCCGGGATGGGAACCCGAGGGGAAAAACTGTTTTTT. This codes for CASSPGMGTRGEKLFF.

The chain has TRBV5-6 and TRBJ2-2; D call uncertain. Germline V CDR1 and CDR2: SGHDT, YYEEEE. With 4 bases removed from V and 5 bases from J, the gap between germline ends came to 12 bases. This CDR3 spans 14 amino acids. The CDR3: CASSPAMETGELFF. In DNA, the CDR3 is TGTGCCAGCAGCCCCGCTATGGAGACCGGGGAGCTGTTTTTT. The full variable domain, in which reference TRBV5-6 and TRBJ2-2 provide the parts outside the CDR3, is DAGVTQSPTHLIKTRGQQVTLRCSPKSGHDTVSWYQQALGQGPQFIFQYYEEEERQRGNFPDRFSGHQFPNYSSELNVNALLLGDSALYLCASSPAMETGELFFGEGSRLTVL.